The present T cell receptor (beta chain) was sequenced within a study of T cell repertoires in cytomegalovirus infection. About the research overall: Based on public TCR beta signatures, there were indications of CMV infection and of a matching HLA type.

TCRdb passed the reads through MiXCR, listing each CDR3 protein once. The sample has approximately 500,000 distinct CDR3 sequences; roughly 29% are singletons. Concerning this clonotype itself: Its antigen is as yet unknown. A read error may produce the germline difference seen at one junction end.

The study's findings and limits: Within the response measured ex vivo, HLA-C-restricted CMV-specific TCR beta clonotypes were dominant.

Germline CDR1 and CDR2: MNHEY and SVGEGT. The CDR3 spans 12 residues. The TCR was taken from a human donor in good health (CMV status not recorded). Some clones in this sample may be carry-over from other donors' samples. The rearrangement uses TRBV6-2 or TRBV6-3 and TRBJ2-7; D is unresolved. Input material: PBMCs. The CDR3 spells CASSYLRYGQYF. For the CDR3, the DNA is TGTGCCAGCAGTTACCTACGGTACGGGCAGTACTTC.